The 23 T cell receptor beta chains presented below share a single source sample, sequenced in a study of metastatic and nonmetastatic thyroid tumors. No treatment had been given to any patient before thyroid surgery. Using MiXCR, TCRdb re-called clones from the PCR reads. The profile covers roughly 5,900 clones, with 34% appearing a single time and approximately 24% taken by the ten largest. Sequencing was done on a sample of adjacent normal tissue. The receptors here all came from a male donor with papillary thyroid cancer or a benign thyroid nodule (not recorded which). Some clones in this sample may be carry-over from other donors' samples.

A few counts support this clone. The same CDR3 can be traced to other DNA sequences in this sample. In nucleotides, the CDR3 is TGTGCCAGCAGCTTCCGGGACAGCCTCTCCTACGAGCAGTACTTC. Translating it yields CASSFRDSLSYEQYF. This chain uses TRBV7-2 with TRBJ2-7, with 7 bases identical to TRBD1. Germline CDR1 reads SGHTA; CDR2 reads FQGNSA. The J segment lost 0 bases and the V segment lost 3 bases, leaving 5 bases of the junction unmatched. The CDR3 is 15 residues long.

This clone showed up just a few times. The rearrangement links TRBV6-1 to TRBJ2-1, with D perhaps matching TRBD1 or TRBD2 (5 bases each). CDR1 is MNHNS and CDR2 is SASEGT in the germline V gene. The CDR3 covers 15 residues. V lost 6 bases to trimming and J lost 4 bases, with 16 bases between them. The CDR3 region is CASSIQGDLYNEQFF. Here the CDR3 DNA reads TGTGCCAGCAGCATCCAGGGAGACTTATACAATGAGCAGTTCTTC.

This sequence joins TRBV6-1 and TRBJ2-1, with 7 positions matching TRBD2. The CDR3 sequence is 15 residues long. Trimming removed 4 bases from V and 7 bases from J; junction bases left unmatched: 10. Germline V lookup: CDR1 MNHNS, CDR2 SASEGT. As DNA, the CDR3 is TGTGCCAGCAGTGTGGGGAGGGCGAACCCTAATGAGCAGTTCTTC. Encoded protein: CASSVGRANPNEQFF.

This clone ranks as medium-sized. One junction end disagrees with the germline gene, perhaps due to a read error. This rearrangement joins TRBV3-1 to TRBJ2-7, with 9 positions matching TRBD2. This CDR3 comprises 14 residues. Looked up from germline, CDR1 is LGHDT and CDR2 is YNNKEL (reference sequence). The CDR3 DNA sequence: TGTGCCAGCAGCCCTACTAGCGGGTCCTCCGAGCAGTACTTC. Its protein product is CASSPTSGSSEQYF.

This chain joins TRBV5-1 and TRBJ2-1, with 10 bases fitting TRBD2. There are 17 residues in the CDR3. The trim removed 0 bases at V and 4 bases at J, leaving 7 bases unmatched. Germline lookup yields CDR1 SGHRS and CDR2 YFSETQ. CDR3 nucleotides: TGCGCCAGCAGCTTGGGGCCCGGGACTAGCGCTTACAATGAGCAGTTCTTC. Translation gives CASSLGPGTSAYNEQFF.

In its sample, this clone was seen a few times. The genes are TRBV4-1 and TRBJ2-7; D unclear. V dropped 5 bases and J dropped 0 bases, with 20 bases sitting between them. The length of the CDR3 is 17 residues. Germline V gene lookup returns CDR1 MGHRA and CDR2 YSYEKL. This CDR3 is CASSSRMTAWSSYEQYF. Here the CDR3 DNA reads TGCGCCAGCAGCTCTCGAATGACGGCGTGGAGCTCCTACGAGCAGTACTTC.

The V call is TRBV5-5, the J call TRBJ1-1, with no clear D. CDR1 and CDR2 from the germline V gene are SGHKS and YYEKEE (reference sequence). The CDR3 is 15 amino acids. V lost 4 bases, J lost 0 bases, and 13 bases lay in between. Here the CDR3 reads CASSPGSGVNTEAFF. CDR3 sequence (DNA): TGTGCCAGCAGCCCCGGATCGGGTGTGAACACTGAAGCTTTCTTT.

This clone is medium-sized (0.01 to 0.1%). The gene calls are TRBV20-1 and TRBJ2-1; no reliable D call. Germline CDR1 is DFQATT and CDR2 is SNEGSKA (reference sequence). The CDR3 spans 11 residues. Trimming took 6 bases from V and 5 from J, leaving 8 bases between them. The CDR3 DNA follows: TGCAGTGCCCCCCGGGACAATGAGCAGTTCTTC. Its translation: CSAPRDNEQFF.

This clone was seen more than once but under ten times. The chain carries TRBV4-3 and TRBJ2-1, with D perhaps matching TRBD1 (5 bases). Looked up from germline, CDR1 is LGHNA and CDR2 is YSLEER. Trimming removed 4 bases from V and 6 bases from J, with 13 bases in between. This CDR3 is 14 amino acids long. The CDR3 loop is CASSLPTARNEQFF. CDR3 bases: TGCGCCAGCAGCCTCCCGACAGCACGCAATGAGCAGTTCTTC.

In nucleotides, the CDR3 is TGTGCCTGGAGTAATGGGAGAGGGGATACGCAGTATTTT. It yields the protein CAWSNGRGDTQYF. The chain joins TRBV30 to TRBJ2-3, with D perhaps TRBD2 (5 bases). With 2 bases removed from V and 6 bases from J, the gap between germline ends came to 12 bases. Germline-derived CDR1 and CDR2 are GTSNPN and SVGIG (reference sequence). The CDR3 sequence is 13 residues long.

The chain uses TRBV12-3 or TRBV12-4 and TRBJ2-7; D may be TRBD1 (6 bases). Trimming removed 6 bases at V and 4 bases at J, with 16 bases between. This CDR3 contains 14 residues. DNA for the CDR3: TGTGCCAGCAGGACTCTGGGACATCCTTACGAGCAGTACTTC. Translation gives CASRTLGHPYEQYF.

The chain uses TRBV24-1 and TRBJ2-5; D perhaps matches TRBD2 (5 bases). This CDR3 is built from 15 residues. Looked up from germline, CDR1 is KGHDR and CDR2 is SFDVKD. The germline V and J ends were trimmed by 3 bases and 0 bases, with 10 bases remaining between them. CDR3 protein: CATSDRTTNQETQYF. The CDR3, as DNA: TGTGCCACCAGTGATCGGACGACTAACCAAGAGACCCAGTACTTC.

This clone was seen more than once but under ten times. The V call is TRBV2, the J call TRBJ1-1, with 8 bases aligning to TRBD1. CDR3 length: 14 amino acids. J gave up 1 base and V 4 bases, and 2 bases lay outside the gene matches. The germline gives CDR1 SNHLY, CDR2 FYNNEI. This CDR3 is CASSGGQGNTEAFF. DNA for the CDR3: TGTGCCAGCAGTGGAGGACAGGGGAACACTGAAGCTTTCTTT. The whole variable domain, filled in from reference TRBV2 and TRBJ1-1, reads EPEVTQTPSHQVTQMGQEVILRCVPISNHLYFYWYRQILGQKVEFLVSFYNNEISEKSEIFDDQFSVERPDGSNFTLKIRSTKLEDSAMYFCASSGGQGNTEAFFGQGTRLTVV.

J is TRBJ2-7 and V is TRBV5-1; possible D gene TRBD1, 6 bases. The V gene's germline CDR1 is SGHRS and CDR2 YFSETQ. V shed 0 bases and J shed 1 base, with 14 bases lying between them. The CDR3 loop spans 16 amino acids. CDR3 loop: CASSLAGRTDSYEQYF. The CDR3 nucleotides read TGCGCCAGCAGCTTGGCGGGACGGACAGATTCCTACGAGCAGTACTTC.

This rearrangement joins TRBV9 to TRBJ2-1; tentative D call: TRBD1 (6 bases). The V end was cut by 4 bases, the J end by 3 bases, with 14 bases between. CDR1 is SGDLS, CDR2 YYNGEE, per germline. The CDR3 is made up of 15 amino acids. CDR3 amino acids: CASSPTAGVYNEQFF. CDR3 sequence (DNA): TGTGCCAGCAGCCCCACGGCAGGGGTCTACAATGAGCAGTTCTTC. Looking up the rest from reference TRBV9 and TRBJ2-1 gives the full variable domain: DSGVTQTPKHLITATGQRVTLRCSPRSGDLSVYWYQQSLDQGLQFLIQYYNGEERAKGNILERFSAQQFPDLHSELNLSSLELGDSALYFCASSPTAGVYNEQFFGPGTRLTVL.

This clone qualifies as medium-sized. A much larger clone differs from this one at a single base, so this may be a read error. Here the CDR3 reads CASTKGCGYTF. The CDR3 DNA sequence: TGTGCCAGTACTAAAGGGTGTGGCTACACCTTC. The chain employs TRBV19 and TRBJ1-2; D gene unclear. Germline CDR1 reads LNHDA; CDR2 reads SQIVND (reference sequence). Between the trimmed V and J ends, which lost 7 bases and 7 bases, there was a span of 10 bases. CDR3 length: 11 amino acids. Full variable domain (missing parts from reference TRBV19 and TRBJ1-2): DGGITQSPKYLFRKEGQNVTLSCEQNLNHDAMYWYRQDPGQGLRLIYYSQIVNDFQKGDIAEGYSVSREKKESFPLTVTSAQKNPTAFYLCASTKGCGYTFGSGTRLTVV.

As to this clone: The CDR3 ends on some other residue instead of the conserved phenylalanine or tryptophan, so this is likely a read error. The V gene is TRBV11-1, the J gene TRBJ1-1; D is ambiguous. CDR3 length equals 14 residues. The germline gives CDR1 SGHAT, CDR2 FQDESV (reference sequence). The CDR3 reads CAISLHRLNTEAFS. CDR3 nucleotide sequence: TGTGCCATCAGCCTACACCGACTGAACACTGAAGCTTTCTCT.

The chain joins TRBV12-3 or TRBV12-4 to TRBJ1-1; D is uncertain. Trimming shortened V by 6 bases and J by 2 bases, and 4 bases separated the two germline ends. The CDR3 has 11 amino acids. The CDR3 DNA is TGTGCCAGCAGACATAACACTGAAGCTTTCTTT. Translation gives CASRHNTEAFF.

The chain joins TRBV28 to TRBJ2-1, with TRBD2 matching 12 bases. Trimming removed 6 bases from V and 2 bases from J; junction bases left unmatched: 11. The CDR3 spans 18 residues. Germline values: CDR1 MDHEN, CDR2 SYDVKM. Here the CDR3 reads CASSRLAGEKGAYNEQFF. The CDR3 bases are TGTGCCAGCAGCAGACTAGCGGGAGAGAAGGGGGCCTACAATGAGCAGTTCTTC. Variable domain in full (rest from reference TRBV28 and TRBJ2-1): DVKVTQSSRYLVKRTGEKVFLECVQDMDHENMFWYRQDPGLGLRLIYFSYDVKMKEKGDIPEGYSVSREKKERFSLILESASTNQTSMYLCASSRLAGEKGAYNEQFFGPGTRLTVL.

The chain employs TRBV20-1 and TRBJ1-2; D is perhaps TRBD1 (5 bases). The germline V gene has CDR1 DFQATT and CDR2 SNEGSKA (reference sequence). CDR3 size: 11 residues. With 6 bases removed from V and 2 bases from J, the gap between germline ends came to 7 bases. The CDR3 DNA reads as TGCAGTGCCACAGGAAACTATGGCTACACCTTC. Translating it yields CSATGNYGYTF.

The gene calls are TRBV9 and TRBJ2-7, with D perhaps TRBD1 or TRBD2 (5 bases each). Germline V gene data show CDR1 as SGDLS and CDR2 as YYNGEE. V was pared by 5 bases and J by 0 bases, with 12 bases between. The CDR3 consists of 14 residues. For the CDR3, the DNA is TGTGCCAGCAGTCCCATGGGGGACTCCTACGAGCAGTACTTC. Translating gives CASSPMGDSYEQYF.

This clone turned up a few times. The chain joins TRBV12-3 or TRBV12-4 to TRBJ1-5; D uncertain. V lost 1 base and J 2 bases, leaving 0 bases between the germline ends. There are 12 residues in the CDR3. CDR3 nucleotides: TGTGCCAGCAGTTTAGGCAATCAGCCCCAGCATTTT. Translation gives CASSLGNQPQHF.

Note on this clone: A read error may produce the germline difference seen at one junction end. The V gene is TRBV12-3 or TRBV12-4, the J gene TRBJ2-5; D is perhaps TRBD1 (6 bases). The CDR3 is made up of 13 amino acids. CDR3 sequence (DNA): TGTGCCAGCAGTTTTAAGGGACAAGGGACCCAGTACTTC. Its protein product is CASSFKGQGTQYF.